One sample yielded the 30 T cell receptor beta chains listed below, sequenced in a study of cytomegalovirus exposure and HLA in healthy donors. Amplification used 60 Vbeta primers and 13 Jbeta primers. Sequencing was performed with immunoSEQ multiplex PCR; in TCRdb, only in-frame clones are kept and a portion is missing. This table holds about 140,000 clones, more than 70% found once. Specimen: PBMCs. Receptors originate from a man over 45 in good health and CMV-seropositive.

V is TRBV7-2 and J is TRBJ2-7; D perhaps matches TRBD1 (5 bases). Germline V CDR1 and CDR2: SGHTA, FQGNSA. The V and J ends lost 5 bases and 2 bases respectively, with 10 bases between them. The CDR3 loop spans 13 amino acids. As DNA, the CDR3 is TGTGCCAGCAGCCCGCAGGGTACCTACGAGCAGTACTTC. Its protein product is CASSPQGTYEQYF.

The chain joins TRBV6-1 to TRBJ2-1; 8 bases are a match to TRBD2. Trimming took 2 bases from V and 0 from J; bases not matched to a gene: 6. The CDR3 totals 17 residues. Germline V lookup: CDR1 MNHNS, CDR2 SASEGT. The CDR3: CASSEFETSGSYNEQFF. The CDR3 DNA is TGTGCCAGCAGTGAATTTGAAACTAGCGGCTCCTACAATGAGCAGTTCTTC.

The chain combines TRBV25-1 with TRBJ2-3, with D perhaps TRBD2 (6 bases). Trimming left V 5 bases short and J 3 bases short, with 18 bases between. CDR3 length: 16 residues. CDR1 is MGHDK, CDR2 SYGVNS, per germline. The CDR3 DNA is TGTGCCAGCAGTAACGCCCGCGGGGTCGGGACAGATACGCAGTATTTT. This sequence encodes CASSNARGVGTDTQYF. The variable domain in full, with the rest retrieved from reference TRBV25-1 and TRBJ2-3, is EADIYQTPRYLVIGTGKKITLECSQTMGHDKMYWYQQDPGMELHLIHYSYGVNSTEKGDLSSESTVSRIRTEHFPLTLESARPSHTSQYLCASSNARGVGTDTQYFGPGTRLTVL.

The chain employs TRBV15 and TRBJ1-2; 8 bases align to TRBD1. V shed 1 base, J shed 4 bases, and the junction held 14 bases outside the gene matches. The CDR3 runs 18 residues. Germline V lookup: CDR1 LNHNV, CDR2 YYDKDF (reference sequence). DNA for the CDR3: TGTGCCACCAGCAGAGGTGCCCGGGACAGGTTGGCGGGCTATGGCTACACCTTC. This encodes CATSRGARDRLAGYGYTF.

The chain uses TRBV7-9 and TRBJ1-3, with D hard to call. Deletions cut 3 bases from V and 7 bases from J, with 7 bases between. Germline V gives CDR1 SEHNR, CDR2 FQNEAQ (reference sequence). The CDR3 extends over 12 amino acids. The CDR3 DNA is TGTGCCAGCAGCTTTTATCTGAACACCATATATTTT. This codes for CASSFYLNTIYF.

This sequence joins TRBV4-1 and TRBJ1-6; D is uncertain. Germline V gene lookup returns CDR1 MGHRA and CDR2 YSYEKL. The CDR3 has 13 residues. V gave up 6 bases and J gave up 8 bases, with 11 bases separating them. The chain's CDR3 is CASRQYSDSPLHF. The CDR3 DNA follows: TGCGCCAGCAGGCAATATAGTGATTCACCCCTCCACTTT.

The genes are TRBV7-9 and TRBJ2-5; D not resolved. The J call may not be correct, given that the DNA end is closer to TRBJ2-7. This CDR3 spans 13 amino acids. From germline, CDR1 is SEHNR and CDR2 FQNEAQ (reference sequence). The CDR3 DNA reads TGTGCCAGCAGCTGCCTGAGCTGTCACGAGCAGTACTTC. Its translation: CASSCLSCHEQYF.

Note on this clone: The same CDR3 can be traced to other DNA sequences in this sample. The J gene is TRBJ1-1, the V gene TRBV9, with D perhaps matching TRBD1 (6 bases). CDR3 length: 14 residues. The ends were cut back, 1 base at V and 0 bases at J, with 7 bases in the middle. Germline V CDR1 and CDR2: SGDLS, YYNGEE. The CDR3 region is CASSVQGMNTEAFF. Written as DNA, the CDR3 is TGTGCCAGCAGCGTACAGGGGATGAACACTGAAGCTTTCTTT.

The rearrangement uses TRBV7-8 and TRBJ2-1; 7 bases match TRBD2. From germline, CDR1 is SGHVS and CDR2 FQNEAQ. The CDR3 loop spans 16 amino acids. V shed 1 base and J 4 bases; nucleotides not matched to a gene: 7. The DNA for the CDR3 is TGTGCCAGCAGCTTAGATTCTAGCGGCCCTTACAATGAGCAGTTCTTC. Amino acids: CASSLDSSGPYNEQFF.

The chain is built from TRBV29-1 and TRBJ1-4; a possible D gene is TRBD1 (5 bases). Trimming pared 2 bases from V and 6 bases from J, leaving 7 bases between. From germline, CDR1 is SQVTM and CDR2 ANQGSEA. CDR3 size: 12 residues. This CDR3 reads CSVESQDEKLFF. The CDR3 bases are TGCAGCGTTGAATCACAGGATGAAAAACTGTTTTTT.

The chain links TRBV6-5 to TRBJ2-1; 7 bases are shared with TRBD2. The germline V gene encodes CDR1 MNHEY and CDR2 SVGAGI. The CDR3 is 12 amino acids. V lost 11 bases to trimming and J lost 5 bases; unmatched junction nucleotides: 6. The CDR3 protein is CAPLAEHNEQFF. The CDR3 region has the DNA TGTGCCCCGCTAGCGGAACACAATGAGCAGTTCTTC.

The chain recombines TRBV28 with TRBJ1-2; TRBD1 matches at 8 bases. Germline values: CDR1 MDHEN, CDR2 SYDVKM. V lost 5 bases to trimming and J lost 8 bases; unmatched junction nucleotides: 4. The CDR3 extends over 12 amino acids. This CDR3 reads CASSLNRGGYTF. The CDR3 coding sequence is TGTGCCAGCAGTCTAAACAGGGGGGGCTACACCTTC.

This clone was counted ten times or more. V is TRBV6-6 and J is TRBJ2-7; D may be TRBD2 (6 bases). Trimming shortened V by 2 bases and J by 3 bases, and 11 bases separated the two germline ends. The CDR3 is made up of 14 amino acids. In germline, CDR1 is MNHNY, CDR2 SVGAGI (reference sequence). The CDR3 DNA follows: TGTGCCAGCAGTTACCGGGGAGGAGACTACGAGCAGTACTTC. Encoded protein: CASSYRGGDYEQYF.

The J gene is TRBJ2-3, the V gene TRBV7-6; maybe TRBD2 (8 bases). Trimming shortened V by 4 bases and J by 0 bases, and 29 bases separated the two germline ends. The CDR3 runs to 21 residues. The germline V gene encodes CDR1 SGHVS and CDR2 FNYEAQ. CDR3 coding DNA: TGTGCCAGCAGCTCCCCCAACGGGGGGGTGACAGGGCGGCCGAGCACAGATACGCAGTATTTT. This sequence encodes CASSSPNGGVTGRPSTDTQYF.

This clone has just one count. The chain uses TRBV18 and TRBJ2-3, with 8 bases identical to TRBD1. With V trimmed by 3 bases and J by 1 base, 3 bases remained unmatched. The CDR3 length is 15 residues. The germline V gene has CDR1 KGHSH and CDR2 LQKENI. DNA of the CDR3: TGTGCCAGCTCACCGAGGGGACAGGGCACAGATACGCAGTATTTT. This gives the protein CASSPRGQGTDTQYF.

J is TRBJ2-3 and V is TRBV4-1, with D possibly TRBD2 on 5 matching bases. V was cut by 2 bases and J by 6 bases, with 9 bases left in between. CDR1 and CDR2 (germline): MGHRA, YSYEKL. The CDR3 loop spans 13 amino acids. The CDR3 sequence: CASSQRELDTQYF. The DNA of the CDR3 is TGCGCCAGCAGCCAAAGGGAGCTGGATACGCAGTATTTT.

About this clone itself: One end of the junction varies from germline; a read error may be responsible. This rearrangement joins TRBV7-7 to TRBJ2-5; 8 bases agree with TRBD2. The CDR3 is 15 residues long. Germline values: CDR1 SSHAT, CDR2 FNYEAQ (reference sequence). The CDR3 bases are TGTGCTAGCAGCCGGACCCTGCTAGCGGGAGAGACCCAGTACTTC. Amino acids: CASSRTLLAGETQYF.

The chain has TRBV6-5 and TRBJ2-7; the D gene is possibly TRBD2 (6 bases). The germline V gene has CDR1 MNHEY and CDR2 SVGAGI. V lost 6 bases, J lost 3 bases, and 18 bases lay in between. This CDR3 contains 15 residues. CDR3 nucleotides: TGTGCCAGCAGGCCGGGGGACTTGTACGGCTACGAGCAGTACTTC. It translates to CASRPGDLYGYEQYF.

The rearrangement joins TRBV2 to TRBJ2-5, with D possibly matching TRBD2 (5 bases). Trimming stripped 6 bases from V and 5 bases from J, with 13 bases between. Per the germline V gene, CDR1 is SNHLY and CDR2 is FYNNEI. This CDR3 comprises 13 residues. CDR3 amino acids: CASSDGVRETQYF. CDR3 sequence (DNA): TGTGCCAGCAGCGACGGGGTCCGCGAGACCCAGTACTTC.

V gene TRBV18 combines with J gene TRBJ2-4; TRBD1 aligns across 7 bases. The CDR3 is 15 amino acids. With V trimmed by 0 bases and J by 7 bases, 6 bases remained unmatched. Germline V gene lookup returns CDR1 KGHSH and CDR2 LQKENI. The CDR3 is CASSPPAQGRNIQYF. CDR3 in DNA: TGTGCCAGCTCACCACCGGCACAGGGGCGCAACATTCAGTACTTC. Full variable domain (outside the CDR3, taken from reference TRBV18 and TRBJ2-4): NAGVMQNPRHLVRRRGQEARLRCSPMKGHSHVYWYRQLPEEGLKFMVYLQKENIIDESGMPKERFSAEFPKEGPSILRIQQVVRGDSAAYFCASSPPAQGRNIQYFGAGTRLSVL.

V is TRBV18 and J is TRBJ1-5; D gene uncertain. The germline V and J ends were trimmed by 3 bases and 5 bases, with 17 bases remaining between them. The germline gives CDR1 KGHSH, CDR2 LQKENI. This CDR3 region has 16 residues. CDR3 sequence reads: CASSPKGVAVDQPQHF. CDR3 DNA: TGTGCCAGCTCACCTAAAGGAGTGGCGGTGGATCAGCCCCAGCATTTT.

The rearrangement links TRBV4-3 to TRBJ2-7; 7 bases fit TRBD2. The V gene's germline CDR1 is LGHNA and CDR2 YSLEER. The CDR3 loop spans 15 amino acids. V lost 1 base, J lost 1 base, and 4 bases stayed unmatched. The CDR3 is CASSQGRGISYEQYF. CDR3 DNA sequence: TGCGCCAGCAGCCAAGGGCGGGGGATTTCCTACGAGCAGTACTTC.

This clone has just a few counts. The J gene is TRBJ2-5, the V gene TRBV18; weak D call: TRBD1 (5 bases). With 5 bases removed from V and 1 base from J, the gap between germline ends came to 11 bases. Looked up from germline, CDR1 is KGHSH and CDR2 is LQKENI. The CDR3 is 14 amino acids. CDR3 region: CASSTRQTQETQYF. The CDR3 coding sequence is TGTGCCAGCTCAACCCGACAGACCCAAGAGACCCAGTACTTC. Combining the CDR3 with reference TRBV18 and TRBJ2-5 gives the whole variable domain NAGVMQNPRHLVRRRGQEARLRCSPMKGHSHVYWYRQLPEEGLKFMVYLQKENIIDESGMPKERFSAEFPKEGPSILRIQQVVRGDSAAYFCASSTRQTQETQYFGPGTRLLVL.

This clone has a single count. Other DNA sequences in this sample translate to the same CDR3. The CDR3 here is CSVVGQGSYEQYF. The CDR3 DNA reads TGCAGCGTTGTTGGCCAGGGGAGTTACGAGCAGTACTTC. V is TRBV29-1 and J is TRBJ2-7; the D gene is possibly TRBD1 (6 bases). This CDR3 is 13 amino acids long. V was clipped by 4 bases and J by 4 bases, with 14 bases between them. CDR1 SQVTM and CDR2 ANQGSEA come from the germline V gene.

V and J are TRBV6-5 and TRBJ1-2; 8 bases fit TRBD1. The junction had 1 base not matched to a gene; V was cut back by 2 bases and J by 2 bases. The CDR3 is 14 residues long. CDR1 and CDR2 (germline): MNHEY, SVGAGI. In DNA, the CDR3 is TGTGCCAGCAGTTACCGGGACAGGAACTATGGCTACACCTTC. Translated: CASSYRDRNYGYTF.

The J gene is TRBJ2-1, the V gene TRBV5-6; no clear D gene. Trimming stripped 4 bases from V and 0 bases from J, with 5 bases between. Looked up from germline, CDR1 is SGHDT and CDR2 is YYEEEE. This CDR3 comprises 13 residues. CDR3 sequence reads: CASSRDSYNEQFF. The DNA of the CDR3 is TGTGCCAGCAGCCGAGACTCCTACAATGAGCAGTTCTTC.

CDR3 residues: CASSWSRSSGNTIYF. Written as DNA, the CDR3 is TGTGCCAGCAGTTGGAGCAGAAGCTCTGGAAACACCATATATTTT. The genes are TRBV6-6 and TRBJ1-3; D ambiguous. The CDR3 spans 15 residues. CDR1 MNHNY and CDR2 SVGAGI come from the germline V gene (reference sequence). Trimming left V 4 bases short and J 0 bases short, with 10 bases between.

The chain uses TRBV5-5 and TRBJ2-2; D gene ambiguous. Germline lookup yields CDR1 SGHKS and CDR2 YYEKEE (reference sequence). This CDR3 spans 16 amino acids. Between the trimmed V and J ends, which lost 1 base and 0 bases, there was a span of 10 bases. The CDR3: CASSLRGDSNTGELFF. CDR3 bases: TGTGCCAGCAGCTTGAGAGGCGACTCGAACACCGGGGAGCTGTTTTTT.

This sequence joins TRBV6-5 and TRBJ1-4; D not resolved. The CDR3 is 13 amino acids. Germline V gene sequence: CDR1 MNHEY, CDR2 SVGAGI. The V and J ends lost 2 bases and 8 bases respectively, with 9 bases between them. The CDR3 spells CASSYKGGEKLFF. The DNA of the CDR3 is TGTGCCAGCAGTTACAAGGGCGGGGAAAAACTGTTTTTT.

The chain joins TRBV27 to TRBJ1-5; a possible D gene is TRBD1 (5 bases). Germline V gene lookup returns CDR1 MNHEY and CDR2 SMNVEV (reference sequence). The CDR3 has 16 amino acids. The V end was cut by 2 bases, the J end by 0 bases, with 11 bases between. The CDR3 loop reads CASSLAGGYSNQPQHF. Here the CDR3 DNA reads TGTGCCAGCAGTTTAGCGGGGGGATATAGCAATCAGCCCCAGCATTTT.